This TCR beta chain was sequenced during a study of T-cell memory formation after mild COVID-19. Study overall: In these data, TCR clusters were largely donor specific.

V shed 3 bases, J shed 5 bases, and the junction held 12 bases outside the gene matches. The CDR3 is 16 residues long. CDR1 and CDR2 (germline): SGDLS, YYNGEE. Findings and caveats of the study: Researchers report contracting CD4+ clones mostly in CM and EM, with CD8+ clones in EMRA. Whereas later expanders leaned CD4+, clones contracting day 15 to 85 showed a balanced CD4/CD8 makeup.

UMIs and sample barcodes were carried by the TCR alpha and TCR beta cDNA libraries that 5'RACE produced using constant-segment primers. Each CDR3 protein is one row after TCRdb ran MiXCR on the 5' RACE reads. The table has about 270,000 distinct CDR3 sequences, roughly 15% seen once; the top ten hold roughly 24%. Of note for this clonotype: Antigen unknown.

This sequence joins TRBV9 and TRBJ2-5, with 8 bases that match TRBD1. This TCR derives from a man between 18 and 29 years old who had mild COVID-19 (a few samples of this study predate the infection). Cell type and time point are not known. The specimen was PBMCs or a T cell subset sorted from them (not recorded which). The DNA for the CDR3 is TGTGCCAGCAGCGCCCACAGGGGGACCGCGGATGAGACCCAGTACTTC. It encodes CASSAHRGTADETQYF.